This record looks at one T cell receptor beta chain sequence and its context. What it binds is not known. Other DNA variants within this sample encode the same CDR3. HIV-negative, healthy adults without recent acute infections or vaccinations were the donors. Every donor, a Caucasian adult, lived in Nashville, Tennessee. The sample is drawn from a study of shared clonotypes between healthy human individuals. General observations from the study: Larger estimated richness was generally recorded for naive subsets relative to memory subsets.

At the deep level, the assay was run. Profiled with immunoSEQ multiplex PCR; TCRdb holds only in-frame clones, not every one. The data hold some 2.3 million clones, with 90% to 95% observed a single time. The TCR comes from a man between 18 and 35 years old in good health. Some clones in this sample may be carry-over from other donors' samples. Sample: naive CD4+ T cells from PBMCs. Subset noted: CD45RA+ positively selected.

CDR3 protein: CSARQGYGYTF. CDR3 bases: TGCAGTGCTCGCCAGGGCTATGGCTACACCTTC. The V and J genes are TRBV20-1 and TRBJ1-2, with D perhaps matching TRBD1 (5 bases). Trimming pared 5 bases from V and 4 bases from J, leaving 8 bases between. The CDR3 has 11 amino acids. Germline assignment: CDR1 DFQATT and CDR2 SNEGSKA (reference sequence).